The text below deals with one T cell receptor beta chain. Sequencing used immunoSEQ multiplex PCR; TCRdb keeps in-frame clones, though not all of them. The sample carries about 200,000 clones, approximately 78% recorded once. The sample originates from a study of cytomegalovirus exposure and HLA in healthy donors. The CDR3 runs 14 residues. The ends were cut back, 5 bases at V and 2 bases at J, with 13 bases in the middle. CDR1 SGHNT and CDR2 YENEEA come from the germline V gene. The chain employs TRBV11-3 and TRBJ2-7; D is unclear. The sequencing input was PBMCs. This receptor was identified in a woman aged 25 to 39 in good health and CMV-seronegative. In DNA, the CDR3 is TGTGCCAGCAGCCGCGGAAATAACCCCTACGAGCAGTACTTC. Translating it yields CASSRGNNPYEQYF.